What follows is one T cell receptor (beta chain) and its context. Its antigen is not known. This sample was included in a study of cytomegalovirus exposure and HLA in healthy donors. The study, taken as a whole, reports: Evidence from a later analysis indicated that most CMV-associated TCR beta chains looked HLA-restricted. Most TCR beta V segments were productive about 90% or about 30% of the time in an earlier analysis.

Amplification used 60 Vbeta primers and 13 Jbeta primers. Sequencing used immunoSEQ multiplex PCR; TCRdb keeps in-frame clones, though not all of them. The table has some 90,000 clones, roughly 79% seen once. Germline CDR1 and CDR2: SGHTA and FQGNSA. The V end lost 0 bases, the J end lost 2 bases, and 11 bases lay between the germline ends. This CDR3 comprises 15 residues. The receptor comes from a female donor in good health and CMV-seropositive. Sequencing was done on a sample of PBMCs. The rearrangement joins TRBV7-2 to TRBJ2-7; a weak D match, TRBD2 (5 bases). DNA of the CDR3: TGTGCCAGCAGCTTAGCGGGAGTTTGGGCCTACGAGCAGTACTTC. As protein: CASSLAGVWAYEQYF.